This TCR beta chain was profiled in a study of cytomegalovirus exposure and HLA in healthy donors. The overall study: The 110 or so validation repertoires, a later analysis reported, used the same platform as the 666 first-cohort repertoires.

The protocol was immunoSEQ multiplex PCR, while the TCRdb copy is restricted to in-frame clones and leaves out a portion. The sample yields about 160,000 clones, approximately 96% seen once. Study-level findings and limits: The authors enumerated roughly 180 TCR beta chains as linked to cytomegalovirus. A classifier reportedly called cytomegalovirus status with high sensitivity and specificity.

Comment on this clone: Its antigen is as yet unknown.

The sequenced sample was PBMCs. This TCR came from a woman aged 18-30 years in good health and CMV-seronegative.

In DNA, the CDR3 is TGTGCCAGTAGTTTGACAGGGGGCATTGGGGCTTTCTTT. Its translation is CASSLTGGIGAFF. The rearrangement uses TRBV19 and TRBJ1-1, with 10 bases that match TRBD1. The CDR3 spans 13 residues. Germline CDR1 and CDR2: LNHDA and SQIVND (reference sequence). The trim removed 5 bases at V and 11 bases at J, leaving 8 bases unmatched.